This T cell receptor (beta chain) came from a study of blood T cell repertoires in COVID-19. On the study more broadly: Whether acute or convalescent, the COVID-19 samples came from the United States, Italy and Spain. T cells, B-cell-depleted T cells, or PBMCs provided the cDNA or gDNA that served as material.

Per the original data handling: Counts of nucleated cells, estimated from reference gene primer amplification, were obtained. Generated by immunoSEQ multiplex PCR, the TCRdb table keeps only in-frame clones and is missing some. V, J and clone size were drawn from that table, and D and trimming were deduced from the DNA. The data show a few hundred thousand clones, about nine tenths seen once. Germline V gives CDR1 SEHNR, CDR2 FQNEAQ (reference sequence). The CDR3 length is 15 residues. With 1 base clipped from V and 1 base from J, the junction kept 3 bases outside the gene matches. The receptor's source is a woman between 45 and 65 years old who had recovered from COVID-19. The chain recombines TRBV7-9 with TRBJ2-5; 7 bases fit TRBD2. Sequencing was carried out using peripheral blood. Here the CDR3 reads CASSLEGGSQETQYF. The CDR3 DNA is TGTGCCAGCAGCTTAGAAGGCGGGAGCCAAGAGACCCAGTACTTC.